These 24 T cell receptor beta chains originate from one sample sequenced in a study of T cells after yellow fever vaccination. Each CDR3 protein is one row after TCRdb ran MiXCR on the 5' RACE reads. This sample has roughly 240,000 distinct CDR3 sequences, with less than 7.5% found just once. Specimen: CD4+ T cells sorted from PBMCs, collected on the day of the yellow fever booster vaccination. These receptors were taken from a man between 25 and 39 years old who received the YFV17D yellow fever vaccine.

The rearrangement uses TRBV6-5 and TRBJ2-1, with 14 bases aligning to TRBD2. CDR1 MNHEY and CDR2 SVGAGI come from the germline V gene. This CDR3 region has 14 residues. Trimming removed 6 bases from V and 6 bases from J; junction bases left unmatched: 1. The CDR3, as DNA: TGTGCCAGCAGGGGGACTAGCGGGAGCAATGAGCAGTTCTTC. It yields the protein CASRGTSGSNEQFF.

The sample holds a few counts of this clonotype. The V call is TRBV3-1, the J call TRBJ1-1, with D perhaps TRBD1 (6 bases). This CDR3 is 15 amino acids long. With 3 bases removed from V and 4 bases from J, the gap between germline ends came to 15 bases. In germline, CDR1 is LGHDT, CDR2 YNNKEL (reference sequence). The CDR3 protein is CASSQDPRGGTEAFF. The CDR3 coding sequence is TGTGCCAGCAGCCAGGACCCCAGGGGAGGCACTGAAGCTTTCTTT.

This clonotype was recorded a few times. CDR3 amino acids: CASSLGPGQYIQETQYF. Here the CDR3 DNA reads TGTGCCAGCAGTCTGGGGCCGGGACAGTACATTCAAGAGACCCAGTACTTC. The rearrangement uses TRBV3-1 and TRBJ2-5; TRBD1 agrees at 7 bases. The CDR3 runs 17 residues. Germline-derived CDR1 and CDR2 are LGHDT and YNNKEL (reference sequence). V was clipped by 6 bases and J by 2 bases; unmatched bases: 15.

The chain links TRBV6-5 to TRBJ2-7; D may correspond to TRBD1 or TRBD2 (5 bases each). The CDR3 is 13 residues long. The V and J ends lost 6 bases and 2 bases respectively, with 11 bases between them. Per germline, CDR1 MNHEY and CDR2 SVGAGI. The CDR3 is CASSPGRTYEQYF. The CDR3 DNA sequence: TGTGCCAGCAGCCCGGGACGCACCTACGAGCAGTACTTC.

The chain couples TRBV20-1 to TRBJ1-1; D is unresolved. Trimming removed 4 bases at V and 5 bases at J, with 11 bases between. The CDR3 loop spans 12 amino acids. Germline CDR1 is DFQATT and CDR2 is SNEGSKA (reference sequence). The CDR3 bases are TGCAGTGCTATAGTAATGGAGACTGAAGCTTTCTTT. Translating it yields CSAIVMETEAFF.

This clonotype has more than one count but fewer than ten. The chain recombines TRBV19 with TRBJ1-1; the match to TRBD1 covers 9 bases. The CDR3 has 14 residues. V trimming: 6 bases; J trimming: 1 base; junction bases outside the gene matches: 3. Germline loops: CDR1 LNHDA, CDR2 SQIVND (reference sequence). CDR3 nucleotides: TGTGCCAGTAGGGACAGGGGCGGGAACACTGAAGCTTTCTTT. Residues: CASRDRGGNTEAFF.

The chain recombines TRBV19 with TRBJ2-4, with TRBD2 matching over 13 bases. This CDR3 has 14 residues. Germline values: CDR1 LNHDA, CDR2 SQIVND (reference sequence). The J segment lost 10 bases and the V segment lost 5 bases, leaving 5 bases of the junction unmatched. CDR3 region: CASSEGLAGDIQYF. The CDR3 DNA reads TGTGCCAGTAGTGAAGGACTAGCGGGAGATATTCAGTACTTC.

In this sample, this clonotype turned up many times. This chain uses TRBV29-1 with TRBJ2-3; tentative D call: TRBD2 (5 bases). CDR3 length: 11 amino acids. The V end lost 3 bases, the J end lost 9 bases, and 10 bases lay between the germline ends. From germline, CDR1 is SQVTM and CDR2 ANQGSEA. CDR3 sequence: CSVDLLETQYF. For the CDR3, the DNA is TGCAGCGTTGATTTACTAGAAACGCAGTATTTT.

V and J are TRBV6-2 or TRBV6-3 and TRBJ2-3, with a tentative D call TRBD2 (5 bases). Trimming shortened V by 6 bases and J by 2 bases, and 12 bases separated the two germline ends. This CDR3 contains 14 residues. Germline V CDR1 and CDR2: MNHEY, SVGEGT. Here the CDR3 reads CASRPADFTDTQYF. The CDR3 DNA reads TGTGCCAGCAGACCGGCGGACTTCACAGATACGCAGTATTTT.

This clonotype was counted many times. The rearrangement joins TRBV14 to TRBJ2-5; TRBD2 aligns across 12 bases. V was clipped by 1 base and J by 6 bases; unmatched bases: 6. The CDR3 extends over 16 amino acids. CDR1 and CDR2 from the germline V gene are SGHDN and FVKESK. This CDR3 reads CASSQGSSGREKTQYF. CDR3 in DNA: TGTGCCAGCAGCCAAGGGTCTAGCGGGAGGGAAAAGACCCAGTACTTC.

This clonotype was recorded once. This clone may be a read error of a much larger clone one base away. This chain joins TRBV5-6 and TRBJ1-5, with D possibly being TRBD1 (5 bases). Per the germline V gene, CDR1 is SGHDT and CDR2 is YYEEEE. This CDR3 spans 14 amino acids. The CDR3 DNA is TGTGCCAGCAGCTTGGGGGGGAACAATCGGCCCCAGCATTTT. Encoded protein: CASSLGGNNRPQHF.

This rearrangement joins TRBV10-3 to TRBJ2-1; 9 nucleotides agree with TRBD1. Germline values: CDR1 ENHRY, CDR2 SYGVKD. The length of the CDR3 is 20 residues. J lost 0 bases, V lost 4 bases, and 16 bases had no gene match. The CDR3 protein is CAISGGGGQGLLSSYNEQFF. The CDR3 DNA sequence: TGTGCCATCAGTGGAGGGGGGGGACAGGGACTACTCAGCTCCTACAATGAGCAGTTCTTC.

A remark on this clonotype: With a much larger clone just one base away, this may be a read error. The chain combines TRBV11-2 with TRBJ2-1, with TRBD2 identical over 7 bases. The CDR3 has 11 amino acids. V lost 8 bases to trimming and J lost 5 bases; unmatched junction nucleotides: 0. Germline CDR1 SGHAT, CDR2 FQNNGV. The CDR3 spells CASGTNNEQFF. CDR3 in DNA: TGTGCCAGCGGGACTAACAATGAGCAGTTCTTC.

This chain links TRBV5-1 with TRBJ2-7; tentative D call: TRBD2 (5 bases). Germline V gene lookup returns CDR1 SGHRS and CDR2 YFSETQ. This CDR3 is built from 15 residues. The ends were cut back, 0 bases at V and 2 bases at J, with 12 bases in the middle. The CDR3 protein is CASSLDGGATYEQYF. The DNA of the CDR3 is TGCGCCAGCAGCTTGGATGGAGGAGCGACCTACGAGCAGTACTTC.

This clonotype was seen only a few times. V usage is TRBV25-1 and J usage is TRBJ2-5; 11 bases are a match to TRBD2. Germline-derived CDR1 and CDR2 are MGHDK and SYGVNS. The J segment lost 5 bases and the V segment lost 3 bases, leaving 5 bases of the junction unmatched. The CDR3 length is 15 residues. CDR3 nucleotide sequence: TGTGCCAGCAGTGACCCCGGACTAGCGGGTGAGACCCAGTACTTC. The encoded protein is CASSDPGLAGETQYF. The whole variable domain, remainder taken from reference TRBV25-1 and TRBJ2-5, is EADIYQTPRYLVIGTGKKITLECSQTMGHDKMYWYQQDPGMELHLIHYSYGVNSTEKGDLSSESTVSRIRTEHFPLTLESARPSHTSQYLCASSDPGLAGETQYFGPGTRLLVL.

This clonotype was detected only a few times. The chain is built from TRBV12-3 or TRBV12-4 and TRBJ1-4; D is unresolved. The CDR3 runs 13 residues. The V end was cut by 6 bases, the J end by 8 bases, with 13 bases between. CDR3 sequence: CASRRSVGEKLFF. The DNA of the CDR3 is TGTGCCAGCAGGAGGTCGGTGGGAGAAAAACTGTTTTTT.

In this sample, this clonotype turned up many times. The rearrangement joins TRBV4-3 to TRBJ2-3; D is possibly TRBD1 (7 bases). V was shortened by 0 bases and J by 5 bases, with 9 bases between the two germline ends. This CDR3 has 14 amino acids. CDR1 is LGHNA and CDR2 is YSLEER in the germline V gene. CDR3 sequence reads: CASSQDRGEDTQYF. Here the CDR3 DNA reads TGCGCCAGCAGCCAAGACAGGGGGGAAGATACGCAGTATTTT.

The chain carries TRBV4-3 and TRBJ2-7; TRBD2 aligns across 12 bases. V lost 0 bases and J lost 2; bases outside the gene matches: 8. The CDR3 sequence is 18 residues long. Germline loops: CDR1 LGHNA, CDR2 YSLEER. In DNA, the CDR3 is TGCGCCAGCAGCCAAGATAGGACTAGCGGGACCCCACCCTACGAGCAGTACTTC. Translation gives CASSQDRTSGTPPYEQYF.

This clonotype has only a few counts. The CDR3 bases are TGCAGTGCTAGAGGGTCCGGGACAGGGCGTTCCGGGGAGCTGTTTTTT. Protein product: CSARGSGTGRSGELFF. This chain uses TRBV20-1 with TRBJ2-2; TRBD1 matches at 9 bases. The germline CDR1 and CDR2 sequences are DFQATT and SNEGSKA (reference sequence). Unmatched junction bases numbered 9, after V lost 1 base and J lost 6 bases. CDR3 length: 16 amino acids.

The chain employs TRBV20-1 and TRBJ2-7; TRBD1 is a possible D gene (5 bases). Germline CDR1 DFQATT, CDR2 SNEGSKA (reference sequence). Deletions cut 7 bases from V and 0 bases from J, with 10 bases between. The CDR3 sequence is 12 residues long. This chain's CDR3 is CSVPDSSYEQYF. The CDR3 coding sequence is TGCAGTGTCCCCGACAGCTCCTACGAGCAGTACTTC.

J is TRBJ2-1 and V is TRBV6-2 or TRBV6-3; 12 bases are a match to TRBD2. V was pared by 5 bases and J by 5 bases, with 10 bases of the junction left unmatched. The CDR3 contains 17 residues. CDR1 is MNHEY, CDR2 SVGEGT, per germline. CDR3 nucleotide sequence: TGTGCCAGCAGTGGACTTGGGAGACTAGCGGGAGACAATGAGCAGTTCTTC. It specifies CASSGLGRLAGDNEQFF.

This clonotype has at least ten counts. V usage is TRBV28 and J usage is TRBJ2-3, with D perhaps TRBD2 (5 bases). V lost 3 bases, J lost 6 bases, and 10 bases lay in between. Germline-derived CDR1 and CDR2 are MDHEN and SYDVKM. The CDR3 length is 13 residues. CDR3 nucleotide sequence: TGTGCCAGCAGTTTGCCGGGGATGGATACGCAGTATTTT. This gives the protein CASSLPGMDTQYF.

The DNA for the CDR3 is TGCAGTGCTAGAGATCTGACTTCGTGGGAGCAGTTCTTC. It specifies CSARDLTSWEQFF. The V gene is TRBV20-1, the J gene TRBJ2-1; D is unresolved. The V and J ends lost 0 bases and 10 bases respectively, with 13 bases between them. The CDR3 totals 13 residues. Germline CDR1 is DFQATT and CDR2 is SNEGSKA (reference sequence).

A few counts support this clonotype. V usage is TRBV20-1 and J usage is TRBJ1-3; D might be TRBD1 (5 bases). The germline V and J ends were trimmed by 4 bases and 8 bases, with 15 bases remaining between them. This CDR3 spans 13 amino acids. Germline CDR1 and CDR2: DFQATT and SNEGSKA (reference sequence). The CDR3: CSANAQGLDTIYF. CDR3 in DNA: TGCAGTGCTAACGCGCAGGGTCTGGACACCATATATTTT.